This passage covers 31 T cell receptor beta chains from one sample sequenced in a study of T cell repertoires in cytomegalovirus infection. TCRdb independently ran MiXCR on the reads; one entry per CDR3 protein. The repertoire holds approximately 160,000 distinct CDR3 sequences, with roughly 15% as singletons. Sequencing was performed on CD8+ T cells from PBMCs. These receptor sequences come from a human donor in good health (CMV status not recorded). Some clones in this sample may be carry-over from other donors' samples.

The V call is TRBV12-3 or TRBV12-4, the J call TRBJ1-2; TRBD1 matches 7 bases. The length of the CDR3 is 16 residues. Germline trimming cut 6 bases from V and 5 bases from J; bases unmatched to any gene: 15. CDR3 sequence: CASRSGTADMSYGYTF. As DNA, the CDR3 is TGTGCCAGCAGAAGTGGGACAGCCGATATGTCGTATGGCTACACCTTC.

The chain couples TRBV6-1 to TRBJ2-7; D is ambiguous. Germline CDR1 MNHNS, CDR2 SASEGT. The V and J ends lost 6 bases and 5 bases respectively, with 23 bases between them. This CDR3 has 16 amino acids. CDR3 DNA: TGTGCCAGCAGGATGGCGTACAGCAGGCGGCTGGACGAGCAGTACTTC. Translating gives CASRMAYSRRLDEQYF.

This clonotype was seen a few times. The V call is TRBV7-8, the J call TRBJ1-5; TRBD1 is a possible D gene (5 bases). The CDR3 is 15 amino acids. Germline V gene data show CDR1 as SGHVS and CDR2 as FQNEAQ. Deletions cut 1 base from V and 3 bases from J, with 10 bases between. CDR3 coding DNA: TGTGCCAGCAGCTTAGAGGGACGGTTCAATCAGCCCCAGCATTTT. It encodes CASSLEGRFNQPQHF.

This clonotype has ten or more counts. The chain uses TRBV29-1 and TRBJ2-5, with TRBD1 matching 7 bases. Germline assignment: CDR1 SQVTM and CDR2 ANQGSEA. This CDR3 has 12 amino acids. V dropped 3 bases and J dropped 4; count of bases not matched to a gene: 2. The CDR3 coding sequence is TGCAGCGTTGAGCCAGGGGGAGAGACCCAGTACTTC. It yields the protein CSVEPGGETQYF.

This clonotype has only a few counts. CDR3 DNA: TGTGCCAGCAGCTTATACTCCAGCTCCTACAATGAGCAGTTCTTC. As protein: CASSLYSSSYNEQFF. This chain links TRBV7-9 with TRBJ2-1; D gene ambiguous. V lost 2 bases, J lost 0 bases, and 8 bases lay in between. Germline V gives CDR1 SEHNR, CDR2 FQNEAQ (reference sequence). This CDR3 comprises 15 residues.

This clonotype was observed at least ten times. The V gene is TRBV7-2, the J gene TRBJ2-7; 10 bases match TRBD1. The germline gives CDR1 SGHTA, CDR2 FQGNSA. Unmatched junction bases numbered 1, after V lost 3 bases and J lost 2 bases. The CDR3 consists of 14 residues. This CDR3 is CASSLGTGAYEQYF. CDR3 bases: TGTGCCAGCAGCTTGGGGACAGGGGCCTACGAGCAGTACTTC.

This clonotype was detected only a few times. The CDR3 bases are TGCAGTGCTAGCTCTTATTCCGGGACACCGAATGAGCAGTTCTTC. Its translation: CSASSYSGTPNEQFF. V and J are TRBV20-1 and TRBJ2-1, with a tentative D call TRBD1 (6 bases). V lost 3 bases and J 7 bases, leaving 19 bases between the germline ends. CDR1 and CDR2 from the germline V gene are DFQATT and SNEGSKA (reference sequence). The CDR3 contains 15 residues.

The V and J genes are TRBV20-1 and TRBJ2-5; TRBD2 agrees at 7 bases. This CDR3 contains 13 residues. Trimming at V came to 6 bases and at J to 4 bases, leaving 8 bases not matched to a gene. Per germline, CDR1 DFQATT and CDR2 SNEGSKA (reference sequence). In nucleotides, the CDR3 is TGCAGTGCCACGCGGGGGATCACAGAGACCCAGTACTTC. Protein product: CSATRGITETQYF.

The V and J genes are TRBV28 and TRBJ2-1, with D perhaps matching TRBD2 (7 bases). With 4 bases removed from V and 0 bases from J, the gap between germline ends came to 13 bases. Germline CDR1 and CDR2: MDHEN and SYDVKM. This CDR3 comprises 16 residues. CDR3 DNA sequence: TGTGCCAGCAGTTCGGTAAGGGGGGGCTCCTACAATGAGCAGTTCTTC. Translation gives CASSSVRGGSYNEQFF.

In its sample, this clonotype was seen many times. This chain uses TRBV11-2 with TRBJ2-3; the match to TRBD1 covers 9 bases. The CDR3 totals 15 residues. The trim removed 5 bases at V and 2 bases at J, leaving 5 bases unmatched. Per the germline V gene, CDR1 is SGHAT and CDR2 is FQNNGV. The CDR3, as DNA: TGTGCCAGCAGCGTGGGACAGGGTGTCACAGATACGCAGTATTTT. It translates to CASSVGQGVTDTQYF.

This clonotype showed up just a few times. V gene TRBV7-2 combines with J gene TRBJ2-3; weak D call: TRBD1 (5 bases). Trimming cost V 0 bases and J 4 bases, with 11 bases left between them. The CDR3 is made up of 15 amino acids. Germline loops: CDR1 SGHTA, CDR2 FQGNSA. CDR3 residues: CASSLAAREADTQYF. In DNA form, the CDR3 reads TGTGCCAGCAGCTTAGCGGCCAGGGAAGCAGATACGCAGTATTTT.

This clonotype has more than one count but fewer than ten. V is TRBV27 and J is TRBJ1-5, with D unclear. The V gene lost 0 bases and the J gene lost 7 bases, with 7 bases spanning the gap. CDR1 is MNHEY and CDR2 is SMNVEV in the germline V gene (reference sequence). This CDR3 has 13 residues. The CDR3 nucleotides are TGTGCCAGCAGTTTATCCCCCATGCAGCCCCAGCATTTT. Its protein is CASSLSPMQPQHF.

The chain is built from TRBV6-5 and TRBJ2-7, with TRBD1 identical over 9 bases. There are 14 residues in the CDR3. V was pared by 4 bases and J by 3 bases, with 4 bases of the junction left unmatched. The V gene's germline CDR1 is MNHEY and CDR2 SVGAGI. The CDR3 sequence: CASSFMGQGYEQYF. The DNA for the CDR3 is TGTGCCAGCAGTTTTATGGGACAGGGCTACGAGCAGTACTTC.

This clonotype has only a few counts. The V and J genes are TRBV28 and TRBJ1-1, with 12 positions matching TRBD1. This CDR3 is built from 16 residues. The V gene end was trimmed by 6 bases and the J gene end by 0 bases; junction bases not matched to a gene: 5. Looked up from germline, CDR1 is MDHEN and CDR2 is SYDVKM. CDR3 sequence: CASSRDRGRLNTEAFF. The CDR3 DNA follows: TGTGCCAGCAGCAGGGACAGGGGGCGATTGAACACTGAAGCTTTCTTT.

In its sample, this clonotype was seen a few times. V gene TRBV14 combines with J gene TRBJ2-7, with 7 nucleotides matching TRBD1. There are 17 residues in the CDR3. The germline gives CDR1 SGHDN, CDR2 FVKESK. The V gene end was trimmed by 5 bases and the J gene end by 1 base; junction bases not matched to a gene: 14. The CDR3: CASSSSMGGTASYEQYF. The CDR3, as DNA: TGTGCCAGCAGCTCAAGCATGGGTGGGACAGCATCCTACGAGCAGTACTTC.

This clonotype occurred many times. The rearrangement uses TRBV7-2 and TRBJ2-3; possibly TRBD1 or TRBD2 for D (5 bases each). This CDR3 is built from 15 residues. The ends were cut back, 0 bases at V and 2 bases at J, with 9 bases in the middle. Germline V gives CDR1 SGHTA, CDR2 FQGNSA. In DNA form, the CDR3 reads TGTGCCAGCAGCTTAGCTTCGGGGCTCACAGATACGCAGTATTTT. Its protein product is CASSLASGLTDTQYF.

This clonotype has just a few counts. The chain uses TRBV20-1 and TRBJ2-7; perhaps TRBD2 as D (5 bases). The V gene lost 4 bases and the J gene lost 1 base, with 14 bases spanning the gap. Germline lookup yields CDR1 DFQATT and CDR2 SNEGSKA (reference sequence). The CDR3 spans 14 residues. CDR3: CSAIGGTPSYEQYF. The CDR3, as DNA: TGCAGTGCTATAGGAGGAACGCCGTCCTACGAGCAGTACTTC.

This clonotype has more than one count but fewer than ten. The chain recombines TRBV9 with TRBJ2-2, with TRBD2 identical over 13 bases. This CDR3 is built from 18 residues. In germline, CDR1 is SGDLS, CDR2 YYNGEE. Trimming at V came to 3 bases and at J to 1 base, leaving 6 bases not matched to a gene. DNA for the CDR3: TGTGCCAGCAGCGACCGACTAGCGGGGGGCCGGAACACCGGGGAGCTGTTTTTT. Amino acids: CASSDRLAGGRNTGELFF.

In its sample, this clonotype was seen a few times. The chain joins TRBV7-9 to TRBJ2-7; D is unclear. Trimming took 5 bases from V and 4 from J, leaving 12 bases between them. The CDR3 is 13 amino acids. The germline V gene encodes CDR1 SEHNR and CDR2 FQNEAQ (reference sequence). CDR3 sequence (DNA): TGTGCCAGCAGCACCGGCAATGGGTACGAGCAGTACTTC. It is translated as CASSTGNGYEQYF. The full variable domain, its missing parts supplied by reference TRBV7-9 and TRBJ2-7, is DTGVSQNPRHKITKRGQNVTFRCDPISEHNRLYWYRQTLGQGPEFLTYFQNEAQLEKSRLLSDRFSAERPKGSFSTLEIQRTEQGDSAMYLCASSTGNGYEQYFGPGTRLTVT.

The chain uses TRBV4-3 and TRBJ2-7; 7 nucleotides match TRBD2. The CDR3 is 18 residues long. Trimming took 0 bases from V and 7 from J; bases not matched to a gene: 18. Germline CDR1 LGHNA, CDR2 YSLEER. This CDR3 is CASSQDRWRAGVLREQYF. CDR3 DNA: TGCGCCAGCAGCCAAGATCGGTGGAGGGCGGGGGTCCTACGAGAGCAGTACTTC.

There are a few counts of this clonotype. V gene TRBV4-2 combines with J gene TRBJ2-7; perhaps TRBD1 as D (6 bases). The CDR3 is 14 residues long. Trimming stripped 2 bases from V and 4 bases from J, with 12 bases between. CDR1 and CDR2 from the germline V gene are LGHNA and YNFKEQ. Here the CDR3 reads CASSQSPGEYEQYF. The CDR3 DNA reads as TGTGCCAGCAGCCAATCTCCAGGGGAGTACGAGCAGTACTTC.

The chain recombines TRBV3-1 with TRBJ1-1; D is unclear. CDR1 and CDR2 (germline): LGHDT, YNNKEL (reference sequence). This CDR3 contains 15 residues. V was pared by 5 bases and J by 2 bases, with 15 bases between. The CDR3 is CASSDYPRINTEAFF. In DNA form, the CDR3 reads TGTGCCAGCAGCGATTATCCCAGGATTAACACTGAAGCTTTCTTT.

This clonotype was counted between two and nine times. The J gene is TRBJ2-1, the V gene TRBV24-1; D unclear. This CDR3 contains 14 residues. The germline V and J ends were trimmed by 2 bases and 6 bases, with 10 bases remaining between them. In germline, CDR1 is KGHDR, CDR2 SFDVKD. CDR3 in amino acids: CATSDSRASNEQFF. The CDR3 coding sequence is TGTGCCACCAGTGATTCCCGGGCCTCCAATGAGCAGTTCTTC.

The chain has TRBV5-1 and TRBJ1-5; D may be TRBD1 (6 bases). V shed 0 bases and J shed 10 bases, with 14 bases lying between them. In germline, CDR1 is SGHRS, CDR2 YFSETQ. This CDR3 comprises 14 residues. The CDR3 coding sequence is TGCGCCAGCAGCTTGGGATCGGCACAGGGCCCCCAGCATTTT. Amino acid sequence: CASSLGSAQGPQHF.

The chain has TRBV4-1 and TRBJ2-1; TRBD1 matches at 7 bases. Germline V CDR1 and CDR2: MGHRA, YSYEKL. CDR3 size: 16 residues. With 2 bases clipped from V and 2 bases from J, the junction kept 6 bases outside the gene matches. CDR3 nucleotide sequence: TGCGCCAGCAGCCAACAACCGGGACAGACCTACAATGAGCAGTTCTTC. Encoded protein: CASSQQPGQTYNEQFF.

The genes are TRBV28 and TRBJ2-1; D is undetermined. CDR3 length equals 15 residues. Germline CDR1 reads MDHEN; CDR2 reads SYDVKM. The V end lost 2 bases, the J end lost 6 bases, and 14 bases lay between the germline ends. CDR3 in DNA: TGTGCCAGCAGTTTAAGTCCCGGGCTCCTCAATGAGCAGTTCTTC. This encodes CASSLSPGLLNEQFF.

The rearrangement uses TRBV7-3 and TRBJ1-2, with D maybe TRBD1 (6 bases). CDR1 is SGHTA and CDR2 is FQGTGA in the germline V gene. The CDR3 runs to 14 residues. Between the trimmed V and J ends, which lost 0 bases and 6 bases, there was a span of 11 bases. CDR3 in amino acids: CASSLTQAGDGYTF. CDR3 coding DNA: TGTGCCAGCAGCTTAACGCAGGCAGGGGATGGCTACACCTTC.

The chain joins TRBV7-2 to TRBJ2-7; TRBD2 is a possible D gene (5 bases). Deletions cut 1 base from V and 5 bases from J, with 12 bases between. CDR1 is SGHTA, CDR2 FQGNSA, per germline. This CDR3 comprises 14 residues. The CDR3 loop reads CASSLGSGPDEQYF. For the CDR3, the DNA is TGTGCCAGCAGCTTAGGAAGCGGCCCGGACGAGCAGTACTTC.

The sample holds one count of this clonotype. The chain is built from TRBV7-8 and TRBJ1-5; D uncertain. This CDR3 has 16 residues. V lost 1 base, J lost 0 bases, and 10 bases lay in between. Germline CDR1 and CDR2: SGHVS and FQNEAQ. In nucleotides, the CDR3 is TGTGCCAGCAGCTTAGTGGCAGACTATAGCAATCAGCCCCAGCATTTT. Encoded protein: CASSLVADYSNQPQHF.

The chain employs TRBV28 and TRBJ1-4, with D possibly TRBD1 on 6 matching bases. CDR1 is MDHEN, CDR2 SYDVKM, per germline. The CDR3 runs 17 residues. V lost 3 bases and J 3 bases, leaving 17 bases between the germline ends. The CDR3 here is CASSLRGLRGPNEKLFF. CDR3 DNA: TGTGCCAGCAGTTTGAGGGGTCTCCGGGGGCCTAATGAAAAACTGTTTTTT.

The chain links TRBV7-9 to TRBJ1-1; D perhaps matches TRBD1 (5 bases). V lost 3 bases to trimming and J lost 2 bases, with 13 bases between them. The CDR3 has 15 residues. CDR1 is SEHNR and CDR2 is FQNEAQ in the germline V gene (reference sequence). The CDR3 loop is CASSLGREGNTEAFF. CDR3 in DNA: TGTGCCAGCAGCTTGGGCAGGGAGGGAAACACTGAAGCTTTCTTT. The full variable domain, in which reference TRBV7-9 and TRBJ1-1 provide the parts outside the CDR3, is DTGVSQNPRHKITKRGQNVTFRCDPISEHNRLYWYRQTLGQGPEFLTYFQNEAQLEKSRLLSDRFSAERPKGSFSTLEIQRTEQGDSAMYLCASSLGREGNTEAFFGQGTRLTVV.